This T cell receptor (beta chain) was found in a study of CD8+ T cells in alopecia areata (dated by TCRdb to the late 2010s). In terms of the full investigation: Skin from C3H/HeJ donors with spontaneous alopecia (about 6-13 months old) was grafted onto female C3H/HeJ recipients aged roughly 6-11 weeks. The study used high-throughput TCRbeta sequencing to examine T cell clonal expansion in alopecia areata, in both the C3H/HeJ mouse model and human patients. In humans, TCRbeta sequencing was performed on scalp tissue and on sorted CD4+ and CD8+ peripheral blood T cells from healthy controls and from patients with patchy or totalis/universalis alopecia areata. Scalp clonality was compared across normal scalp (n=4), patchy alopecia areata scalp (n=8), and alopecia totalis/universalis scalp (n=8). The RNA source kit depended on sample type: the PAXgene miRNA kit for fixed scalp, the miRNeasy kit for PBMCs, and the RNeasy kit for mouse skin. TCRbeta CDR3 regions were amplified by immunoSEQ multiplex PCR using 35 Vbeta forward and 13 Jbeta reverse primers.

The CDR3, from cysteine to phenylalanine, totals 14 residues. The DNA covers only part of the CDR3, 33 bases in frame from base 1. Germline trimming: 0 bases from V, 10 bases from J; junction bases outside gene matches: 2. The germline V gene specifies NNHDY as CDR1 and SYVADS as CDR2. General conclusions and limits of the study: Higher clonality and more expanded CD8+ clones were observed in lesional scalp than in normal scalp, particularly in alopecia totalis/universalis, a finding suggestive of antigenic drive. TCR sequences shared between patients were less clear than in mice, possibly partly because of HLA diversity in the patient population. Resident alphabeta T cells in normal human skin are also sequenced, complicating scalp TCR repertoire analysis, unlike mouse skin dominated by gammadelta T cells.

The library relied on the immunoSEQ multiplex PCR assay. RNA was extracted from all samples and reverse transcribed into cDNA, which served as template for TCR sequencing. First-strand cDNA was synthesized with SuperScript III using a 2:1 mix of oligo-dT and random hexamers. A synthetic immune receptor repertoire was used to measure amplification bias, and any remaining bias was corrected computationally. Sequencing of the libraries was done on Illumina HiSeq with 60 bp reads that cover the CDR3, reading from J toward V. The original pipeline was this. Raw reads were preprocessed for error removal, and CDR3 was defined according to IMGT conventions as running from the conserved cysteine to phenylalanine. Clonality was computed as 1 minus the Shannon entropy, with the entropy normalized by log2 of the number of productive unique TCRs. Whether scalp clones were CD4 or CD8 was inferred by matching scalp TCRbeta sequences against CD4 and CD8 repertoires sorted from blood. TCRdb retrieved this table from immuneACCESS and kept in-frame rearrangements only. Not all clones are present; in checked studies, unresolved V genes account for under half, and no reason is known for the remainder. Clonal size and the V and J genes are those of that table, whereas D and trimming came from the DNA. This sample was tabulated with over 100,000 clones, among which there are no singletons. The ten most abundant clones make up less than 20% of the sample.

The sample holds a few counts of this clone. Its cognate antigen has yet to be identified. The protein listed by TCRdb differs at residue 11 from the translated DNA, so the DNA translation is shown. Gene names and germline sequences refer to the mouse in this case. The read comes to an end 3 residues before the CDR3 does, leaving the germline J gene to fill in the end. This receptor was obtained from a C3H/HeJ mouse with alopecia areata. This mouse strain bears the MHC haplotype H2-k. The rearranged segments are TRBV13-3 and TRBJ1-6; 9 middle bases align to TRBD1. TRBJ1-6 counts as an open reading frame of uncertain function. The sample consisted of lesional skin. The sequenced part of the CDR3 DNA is TGTGCCAGCAGTGATGCGACAGGGGGATCGCCC. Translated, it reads CASSDATGGSP. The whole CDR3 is CASSDATGGSPLYF.